One TCR beta chain is described in this entry. Its antigen remains unidentified. This record belongs to a study of post-analysis software for immune sequencing data. Background on the study: There were relapsing-remitting, secondary progressive and progressive-relapsing multiple sclerosis among the disease courses included. Study-level findings and limits: The F measure placed samples prepared in the same batch into strongly shared clusters. Normalized Chao1 diversity was significantly lower in multiple sclerosis patients than in controls.

Prepared libraries of TCR beta cDNA carried unique molecular identifiers. Each batch of roughly 0.9 to 11 million T cells produced approximately 470,000 cDNA molecules. Each CDR3 protein gets one entry after TCRdb re-called the PCR reads with MiXCR. The sample includes about 620,000 distinct CDR3 sequences, around 47% of them seen just once. The source of this sequence is a girl between 10 and 17 years old with multiple sclerosis. The source material was blood.

CDR3 in amino acids: CASSLTGDQETQYF. Here the CDR3 DNA reads TGCGCCAGCAGCCTGACAGGGGACCAAGAGACCCAGTACTTC. The V and J genes are TRBV5-1 and TRBJ2-5; 8 bases fit TRBD1. Germline V gene data show CDR1 as SGHRS and CDR2 as YFSETQ. V gave up 4 bases and J gave up 0 bases; unmatched junction bases: 2. This CDR3 spans 14 amino acids.